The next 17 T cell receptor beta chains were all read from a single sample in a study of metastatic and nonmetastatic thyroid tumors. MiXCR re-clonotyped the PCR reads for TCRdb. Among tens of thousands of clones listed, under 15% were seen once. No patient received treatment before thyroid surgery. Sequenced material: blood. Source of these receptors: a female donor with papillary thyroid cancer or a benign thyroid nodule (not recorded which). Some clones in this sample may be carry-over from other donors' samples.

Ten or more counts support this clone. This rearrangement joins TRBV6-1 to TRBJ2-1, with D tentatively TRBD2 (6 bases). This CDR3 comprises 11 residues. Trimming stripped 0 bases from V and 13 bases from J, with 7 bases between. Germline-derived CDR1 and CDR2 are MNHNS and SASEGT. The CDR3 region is CASSEAGGQFF. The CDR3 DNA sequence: TGTGCCAGCAGTGAAGCGGGGGGACAGTTCTTC.

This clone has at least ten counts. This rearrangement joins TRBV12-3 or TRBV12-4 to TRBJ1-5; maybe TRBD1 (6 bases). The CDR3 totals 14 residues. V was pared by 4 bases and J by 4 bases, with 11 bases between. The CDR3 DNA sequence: TGTGCCAGCAGTTCCCAACAGGGAAATCAGCCCCAGCATTTT. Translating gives CASSSQQGNQPQHF.

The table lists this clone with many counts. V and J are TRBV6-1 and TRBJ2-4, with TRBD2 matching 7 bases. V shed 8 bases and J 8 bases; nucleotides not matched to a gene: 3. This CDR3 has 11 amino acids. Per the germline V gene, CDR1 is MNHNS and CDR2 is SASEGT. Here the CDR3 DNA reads TGTGCCAGCCGGACTAGTGACATTCAGTACTTC. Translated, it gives CASRTSDIQYF.

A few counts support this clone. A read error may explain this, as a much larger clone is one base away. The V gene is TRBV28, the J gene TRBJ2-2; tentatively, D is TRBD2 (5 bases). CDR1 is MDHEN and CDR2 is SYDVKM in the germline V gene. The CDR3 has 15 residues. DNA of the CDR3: TGTGCCGTCTACTCAAGGAGAGGTAACACCGGGGAGCTGCTTTTT. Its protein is CAVYSRRGNTGELLF.

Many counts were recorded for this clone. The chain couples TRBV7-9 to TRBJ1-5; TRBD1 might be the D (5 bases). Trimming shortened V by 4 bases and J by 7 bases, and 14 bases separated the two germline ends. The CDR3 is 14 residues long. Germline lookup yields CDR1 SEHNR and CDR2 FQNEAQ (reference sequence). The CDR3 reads CASSSGTWGQPQHF. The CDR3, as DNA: TGTGCCAGCAGCTCCGGGACCTGGGGGCAGCCCCAGCATTTT.

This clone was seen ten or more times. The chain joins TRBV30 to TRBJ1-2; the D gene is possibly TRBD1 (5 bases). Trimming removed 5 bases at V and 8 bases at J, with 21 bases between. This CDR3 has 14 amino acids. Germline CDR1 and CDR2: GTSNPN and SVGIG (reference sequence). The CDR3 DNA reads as TGTGCCTGGGCGGGACCTAATAAAGGTGGCGGCTACACCTTC. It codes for CAWAGPNKGGGYTF. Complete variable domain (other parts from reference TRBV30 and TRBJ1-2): SQTIHQWPATLVQPVGSPLSLECTVEGTSNPNLYWYRQAAGRGLQLLFYSVGIGQISSEVPQNLSASRPQDRQFILSSKKLLLSDSGFYLCAWAGPNKGGGYTFGSGTRLTVV.

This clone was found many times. CDR3 sequence reads: CASSSGQGLNTGELFF. CDR3 nucleotide sequence: TGTGCCAGCAGCTCTGGGCAGGGATTAAACACCGGGGAGCTGTTTTTT. The chain is built from TRBV7-9 and TRBJ2-2; D may be TRBD1 (5 bases). Germline CDR1 reads SEHNR; CDR2 reads FQNEAQ (reference sequence). There are 16 residues in the CDR3. Trimming pared 4 bases from V and 2 bases from J, leaving 14 bases between.

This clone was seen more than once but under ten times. CDR3 coding DNA: TGTGCCAGCAGCTTAGAATCGGTGACCCAGTACTTC. It yields the protein CASSLESVTQYF. The rearrangement links TRBV7-9 to TRBJ2-5; no clear D gene. This CDR3 comprises 12 residues. V dropped 1 base and J dropped 7 bases, with 7 bases sitting between them. The germline V gene encodes CDR1 SEHNR and CDR2 FQNEAQ (reference sequence).

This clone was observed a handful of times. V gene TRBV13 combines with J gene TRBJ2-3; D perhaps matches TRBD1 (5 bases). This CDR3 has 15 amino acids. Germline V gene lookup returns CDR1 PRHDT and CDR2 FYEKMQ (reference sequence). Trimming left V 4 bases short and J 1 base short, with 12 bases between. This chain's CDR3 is CASSSSGLGTDTQYF. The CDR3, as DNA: TGTGCCAGCAGCTCCTCAGGGTTGGGCACAGATACGCAGTATTTT.

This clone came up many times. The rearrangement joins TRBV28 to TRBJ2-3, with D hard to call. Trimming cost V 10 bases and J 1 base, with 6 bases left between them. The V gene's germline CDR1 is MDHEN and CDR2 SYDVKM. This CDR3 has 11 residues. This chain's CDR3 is CATEGTDTQYF. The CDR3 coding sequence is TGTGCCACAGAAGGCACAGATACGCAGTATTTT.

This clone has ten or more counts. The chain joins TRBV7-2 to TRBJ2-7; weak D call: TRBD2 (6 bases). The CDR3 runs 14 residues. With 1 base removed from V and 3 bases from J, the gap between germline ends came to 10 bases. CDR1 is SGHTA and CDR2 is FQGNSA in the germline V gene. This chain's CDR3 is CASSLVVSGYEQYF. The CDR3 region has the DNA TGTGCCAGCAGCTTAGTTGTTAGCGGCTACGAGCAGTACTTC.

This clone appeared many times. CDR3 in DNA: TGCGCCAGCAGCTTGGTAGGGGGAAATCAGCCCCAGCATTTT. Amino acids: CASSLVGGNQPQHF. V is TRBV5-1 and J is TRBJ1-5; D possibly corresponds to TRBD1 (6 bases). This CDR3 comprises 14 residues. Looked up from germline, CDR1 is SGHRS and CDR2 is YFSETQ. The ends were cut back, 0 bases at V and 4 bases at J, with 8 bases in the middle.

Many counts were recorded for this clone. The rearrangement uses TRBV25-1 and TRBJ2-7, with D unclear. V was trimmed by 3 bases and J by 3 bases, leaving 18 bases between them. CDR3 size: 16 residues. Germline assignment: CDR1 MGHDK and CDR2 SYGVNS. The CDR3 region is CASSDTSWASSYEQYF. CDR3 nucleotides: TGTGCCAGCAGTGACACCTCCTGGGCCTCCAGCTACGAGCAGTACTTC.

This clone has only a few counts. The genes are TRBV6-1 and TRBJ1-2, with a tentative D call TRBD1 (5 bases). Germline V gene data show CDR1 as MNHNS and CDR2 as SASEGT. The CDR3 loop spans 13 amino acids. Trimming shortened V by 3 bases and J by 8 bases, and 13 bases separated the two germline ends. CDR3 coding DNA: TGTGCCAGCAGTGACCCCCGGGGGTTCGGCTACACCTTC. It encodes CASSDPRGFGYTF.

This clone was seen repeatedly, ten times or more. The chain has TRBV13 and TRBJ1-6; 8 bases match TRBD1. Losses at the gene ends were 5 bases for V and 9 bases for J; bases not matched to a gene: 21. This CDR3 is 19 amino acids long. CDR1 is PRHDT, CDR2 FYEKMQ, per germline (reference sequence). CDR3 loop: CASSAHGQGRTTGGSPLHF. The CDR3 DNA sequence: TGTGCCAGCAGCGCCCACGGACAGGGCCGGACCACCGGTGGTTCACCCCTCCACTTT.

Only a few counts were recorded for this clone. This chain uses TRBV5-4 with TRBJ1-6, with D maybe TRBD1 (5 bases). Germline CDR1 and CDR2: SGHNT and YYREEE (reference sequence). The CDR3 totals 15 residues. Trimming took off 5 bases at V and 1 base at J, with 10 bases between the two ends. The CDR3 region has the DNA TGTGCCAGCAGTACTTGGGGGTCCTATAATTCACCCCTCCACTTT. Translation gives CASSTWGSYNSPLHF.

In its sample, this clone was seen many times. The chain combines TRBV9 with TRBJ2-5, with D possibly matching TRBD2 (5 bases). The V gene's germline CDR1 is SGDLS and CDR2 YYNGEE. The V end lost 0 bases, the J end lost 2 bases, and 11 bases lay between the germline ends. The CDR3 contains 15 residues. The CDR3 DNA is TGTGCCAGCAGCGTAGCGACCGGGGTTCAAGAGACCCAGTACTTC. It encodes CASSVATGVQETQYF. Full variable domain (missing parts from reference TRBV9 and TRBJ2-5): DSGVTQTPKHLITATGQRVTLRCSPRSGDLSVYWYQQSLDQGLQFLIQYYNGEERAKGNILERFSAQQFPDLHSELNLSSLELGDSALYFCASSVATGVQETQYFGPGTRLLVL.